The TCR beta chain described here comes from a study of CD8+ T cells in alopecia areata (dated by TCRdb to 2016 to 2019). Concerning the study at large: The study used high-throughput TCRbeta sequencing to examine T cell clonal expansion in alopecia areata, in both the C3H/HeJ mouse model and human patients. Human TCRbeta sequencing covered scalp tissue and sorted CD4+ and CD8+ peripheral blood T cells from patchy and totalis/universalis alopecia areata patients and healthy controls. Clonality in the scalp was compared among normal scalp (n=4), patchy alopecia areata scalp (n=8), and alopecia totalis/universalis scalp (n=8). RNA was obtained with the PAXgene miRNA kit for fixed scalp, the miRNeasy kit for PBMCs, and the RNeasy kit for mouse skin. TCRbeta CDR3 regions were amplified by immunoSEQ multiplex PCR with 35 Vbeta forward and 13 Jbeta reverse primers. Broader findings and caveats from the paper: TCR sequences shared between patients were less clear than in mice, possibly partly because of HLA diversity in the patient population. Scalp TCR repertoire analysis is complicated because resident alphabeta T cells in normal human skin are also sequenced, whereas mouse skin is dominated by gammadelta T cells. Lesional scalp, especially in alopecia totalis/universalis, showed higher clonality and more expanded CD8+ clones than normal scalp, suggesting antigenic drive.

Sequences MGHRA (CDR1) and YSYEKL (CDR2) are obtained from the germline V gene. The CDR3 starts with the cysteine, ends with the phenylalanine, and has 14 residues. Only CDR3 DNA remains: 42 bases, in frame from the first base. Trimming removed 3 bases from V and 8 bases from J; the gene matches leave 7 bases unexplained. Library preparation employed the immunoSEQ multiplex PCR assay. RNA was extracted from all samples and reverse transcribed into cDNA as template for TCR sequencing. First-strand cDNA was synthesized using SuperScript III with a 2:1 mix of oligo-dT and random hexamers. Amplification bias was assessed with a synthetic immune receptor repertoire, and residual bias was removed computationally. Processing in the source paper ran as follows. After raw reads were preprocessed to remove errors, the CDR3 was defined following IMGT conventions as running from the conserved cysteine to phenylalanine. To get clonality, Shannon entropy was normalized by log2 of the number of productive unique TCRs and the result was subtracted from 1. Whether scalp clones were CD4 or CD8 was inferred by matching scalp TCRbeta sequences against CD4 and CD8 repertoires sorted from blood. Here the immuneACCESS table is served through TCRdb, limited to in-frame sequences with V and J called. Missing clones are a known gap in these copies; in checked studies unresolved V genes cover under half, and the rest lacks a known reason. Clone size and the V and J calls come from that table; the DNA yielded D and trimming. The sample table shows 65,000 to 95,000 clones, and 45% to 60% are seen once. The top ten hold approximately 5.3% of the sample.

Regarding this clone: Its antigen is unknown. No base quality information exists; no much larger clone differs at one position.

Peripheral blood and lesional scalp punch biopsies were obtained from patients with alopecia areata. After PBMCs were isolated by density centrifugation and stained for CD3, CD4 and CD8, a FACSAria was used to sort CD4+ and CD8+ T cells. As part of a multicenter biomarker study, untreated alopecia areata patients were recruited. In several patients from the biomarker study, blood CD8+ T cells were sorted further into NKG2D-low and NKG2D-high fractions. The V gene is TRBV4-1 and the J gene is TRBJ2-1; TRBD2 matches 7 bases in the middle. Material: NKG2D-high CD8+ T cells sorted from blood. The cell subset or site label on this specimen signifies: sorted CD8+ NKG2D-high blood T cells. The sequence derives from a human donor with alopecia areata. The CDR3 protein: CASSQGLPPDEQFF. The DNA sequence is given as TGCGCCAGCAGCCAGGGACTACCTCCCGATGAGCAGTTCTTC.